Listed here is a single TCR beta chain. Its specificity is not known. J was trimmed by 8 bases and V by 3 bases; bases with no gene match: 2. The CDR3 runs 13 residues. CDR1 is MGHRA, CDR2 YSYEKL, per germline. The data were taken from a study of shared clonotypes between healthy human individuals. Findings of the study overall: Tissues were not sampled, only blood, and their repertoires likely differ.

Original analysis: Filtering differed for immunoSEQ, which gave only junction sequences without quality scores. The table came from immunoSEQ multiplex PCR; TCRdb's copy has only in-frame clones and leaves some out. The V and J calls and clone size were taken over from that table, and D and trimming were inferred from the DNA. The sample has some 470,000 clones, 60% to 85% seen once. Donors were healthy HIV-negative adults without recent acute infections or vaccinations. The TCR originated in a woman aged 40 to 50 in good health. Some clones in this sample may be carry-over from other donors' samples. The sample taken for sequencing was PBMCs. The rearrangement joins TRBV4-1 to TRBJ2-2; 8 bases map to TRBD2. CDR3 in amino acids: CASSHRGGGELFF. The CDR3 DNA sequence: TGCGCCAGCAGCCACCGGGGGGGAGGGGAGCTGTTTTTT.